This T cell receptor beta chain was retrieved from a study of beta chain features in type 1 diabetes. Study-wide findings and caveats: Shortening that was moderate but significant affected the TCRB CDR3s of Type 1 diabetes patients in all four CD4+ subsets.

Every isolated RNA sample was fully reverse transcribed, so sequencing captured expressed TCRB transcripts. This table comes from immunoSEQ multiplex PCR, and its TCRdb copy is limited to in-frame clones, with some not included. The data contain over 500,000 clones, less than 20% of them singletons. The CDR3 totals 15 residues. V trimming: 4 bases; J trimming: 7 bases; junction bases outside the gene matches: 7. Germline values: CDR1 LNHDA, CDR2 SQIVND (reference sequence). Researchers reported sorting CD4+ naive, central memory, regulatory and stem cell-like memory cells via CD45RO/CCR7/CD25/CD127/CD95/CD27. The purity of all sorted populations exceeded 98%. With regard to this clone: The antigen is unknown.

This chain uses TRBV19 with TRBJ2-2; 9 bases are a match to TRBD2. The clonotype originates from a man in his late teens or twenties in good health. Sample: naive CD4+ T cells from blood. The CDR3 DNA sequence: TGTGCCAGTAGTAAATGGGGACTAGCCGGCGGGGAGCTGTTTTTT. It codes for CASSKWGLAGGELFF. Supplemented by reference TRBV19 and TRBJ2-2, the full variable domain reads DGGITQSPKYLFRKEGQNVTLSCEQNLNHDAMYWYRQDPGQGLRLIYYSQIVNDFQKGDIAEGYSVSREKKESFPLTVTSAQKNPTAFYLCASSKWGLAGGELFFGEGSRLTVL.